This record covers a single TCR beta chain. The record originates from a study of blood T cell repertoires in COVID-19. The germline gives CDR1 MDHEN, CDR2 SYDVKM. The V gene end was trimmed by 2 bases and the J gene end by 2 bases; junction bases not matched to a gene: 3. The CDR3 length is 14 residues. Repertoires were generated with immunoSEQ multiplex PCR, while TCRdb's copy carries only in-frame clones and drops some. The sample shows around 330,000 clones, around nine tenths of them seen only once. The V and J genes are TRBV28 and TRBJ2-7, with 7 bases lining up with TRBD1. The specimen sequenced was PBMCs or T cells enriched from blood (not recorded which). The sequence derives from a woman aged 40 to 55 who had recovered from COVID-19. Written as DNA, the CDR3 is TGTGCCAGCAGTTTAAAGGGGGCAGCCTACGAGCAGTACTTC. It encodes CASSLKGAAYEQYF.